The 23 T cell receptor beta chains reported below all come from one sample, sequenced in a study of T cell responses to AZD1222 COVID-19 vaccine. Produced via immunoSEQ multiplex PCR; TCRdb's table is partial and in-frame only. Seen here are 150,000 or so clones, roughly 90% observed once, and the top ten hold 18%. Sequencing was performed on peripheral blood, taken on day 0 of AZD1222 vaccination. The receptors stem from an adult in good health.

This chain connects TRBV19 to TRBJ1-1, with 8 bases that match TRBD1. CDR1 is LNHDA and CDR2 is SQIVND in the germline V gene (reference sequence). There are 13 residues in the CDR3. With V trimmed by 5 bases and J by 6 bases, 5 bases remained unmatched. The DNA for the CDR3 is TGTGCCAGTAGTTTTCAACAGGGGGCTGAAGCTTTCTTT. This gives the protein CASSFQQGAEAFF.

This clone has a handful of counts. The V gene is TRBV19, the J gene TRBJ1-4, with 7 bases aligning to TRBD1. CDR3 length: 14 amino acids. The ends lost 6 bases at V and 7 bases at J; junction bases unmatched: 8. Per the germline V gene, CDR1 is LNHDA and CDR2 is SQIVND (reference sequence). This CDR3 reads CASSPPGQSEKLFF. CDR3 sequence (DNA): TGTGCCAGTAGCCCACCGGGACAGAGTGAAAAACTGTTTTTT.

This chain connects TRBV3-1 (or the pseudogene TRBV3-2) to TRBJ1-6, with 8 bases that match TRBD1. Germline lookup yields CDR1 LGHDT and CDR2 YNNKEL (reference sequence). This CDR3 has 16 residues. V shed 4 bases, J shed 11 bases, and the junction held 13 bases outside the gene matches. Here the CDR3 DNA reads TGTGCCAGCAGCCCAATTCTTGGACAGGGCATTCCACCCCTCCACTTT. This translates into CASSPILGQGIPPLHF.

This chain connects TRBV5-1 to TRBJ2-1; D is undetermined. The ends were cut back, 2 bases at V and 0 bases at J, with 9 bases in the middle. The CDR3 totals 15 residues. CDR1 is SGHRS and CDR2 is YFSETQ in the germline V gene. The DNA of the CDR3 is TGCGCCAGCAGCTTCATTGTAGCCTCCTACAATGAGCAGTTCTTC. It is translated as CASSFIVASYNEQFF.

This chain uses TRBV7-2 with TRBJ1-5; D remains unclear. Trimming took off 5 bases at V and 3 bases at J, with 14 bases between the two ends. The germline CDR1 and CDR2 sequences are SGHTA and FQGNSA. This CDR3 comprises 15 residues. The CDR3 region has the DNA TGTGCCAGCAGCCCTAAGTGGAAGTCCAATCAGCCCCAGCATTTT. Encoded protein: CASSPKWKSNQPQHF.

The chain combines TRBV2 with TRBJ1-5; possible D gene TRBD1, 5 bases. Trimming removed 7 bases at V and 2 bases at J, with 15 bases between. This CDR3 region has 15 residues. Germline V gene data show CDR1 as SNHLY and CDR2 as FYNNEI. In DNA form, the CDR3 reads TGTGCCAGCACCCGGGGGGGATCGGGCAATCAGCCCCAGCATTTT. Translation: CASTRGGSGNQPQHF.

This clone occurred once. The CDR3 nucleotides read TGTGCCAGCTCACCACCGACAGGGGGGCCCTACGAGCAGTACTTC. Protein: CASSPPTGGPYEQYF. V gene TRBV18 combines with J gene TRBJ2-7, with TRBD1 matching 9 bases. The CDR3 loop spans 15 amino acids. J lost 2 bases, V lost 0 bases, and 2 bases had no gene match. Looked up from germline, CDR1 is KGHSH and CDR2 is LQKENI.

CDR3 in DNA: TGCAGTGCTAGTTCCGGGGCTAAGGGGTACTTC. It codes for CSASSGAKGYF. The gene calls are TRBV20-1 and TRBJ2-5; TRBD1 or TRBD2 may be the D gene (5 bases each). CDR1 is DFQATT and CDR2 is SNEGSKA in the germline V gene (reference sequence). Trimming removed 3 bases at V and 13 bases at J, with 15 bases between. The CDR3 is 11 residues long.

This chain links TRBV15 with TRBJ1-5, with TRBD1 identical over 7 bases. V lost 3 bases, J lost 7 bases, and 9 bases stayed unmatched. Germline loops: CDR1 LNHNV, CDR2 YYDKDF (reference sequence). The CDR3 length is 15 residues. This CDR3 reads CATSSLGGAGQPQHF. The CDR3 nucleotides read TGTGCCACCAGCAGCCTAGGGGGCGCGGGGCAGCCCCAGCATTTT.

The CDR3 is CASSFGSEQFF. The DNA for the CDR3 is TGTGCCAGCAGCTTTGGGAGTGAGCAGTTCTTC. The chain recombines TRBV7-3 with TRBJ2-1; tentative D call: TRBD2 (5 bases). Trimming took off 3 bases at V and 9 bases at J, with 6 bases between the two ends. This CDR3 has 11 amino acids. The germline CDR1 and CDR2 sequences are SGHTA and FQGTGA.

The chain has TRBV2 and TRBJ1-5, with 8 nucleotides matching TRBD1. Germline V gene sequence: CDR1 SNHLY, CDR2 FYNNEI. The junction had 11 bases not matched to a gene; V was cut back by 10 bases and J by 3 bases. CDR3 size: 15 residues. The CDR3 sequence is CATIRRQGNNQPQHF. The CDR3 DNA sequence: TGTGCCACCATCAGGAGACAGGGGAACAATCAGCCCCAGCATTTT.

This clone came up a few times. The chain recombines TRBV5-1 with TRBJ1-3; D unclear. Germline CDR1 is SGHRS and CDR2 is YFSETQ. V gave up 0 bases and J gave up 0 bases, with 13 bases separating them. CDR3 length: 17 residues. This CDR3 reads CASSLGNIDYSGNTIYF. The CDR3 nucleotides read TGCGCCAGCAGCTTGGGGAACATTGACTACTCTGGAAACACCATATATTTT. Looking up the rest from reference TRBV5-1 and TRBJ1-3 gives the full variable domain: KAGVTQTPRYLIKTRGQQVTLSCSPISGHRSVSWYQQTPGQGLQFLFEYFSETQRNKGNFPGRFSGRQFSNSRSEMNVSTLELGDSALYLCASSLGNIDYSGNTIYFGEGSWLTVV.

The rearrangement links TRBV5-4 to TRBJ2-3, with D uncertain. Between the trimmed V and J ends, which lost 4 bases and 6 bases, there was a span of 9 bases. The CDR3 loop spans 12 amino acids. Germline V gene data show CDR1 as SGHNT and CDR2 as YYREEE (reference sequence). CDR3 residues: CASSPKVDTQYF. As DNA, the CDR3 is TGTGCCAGCAGCCCGAAGGTGGATACGCAGTATTTT.

This chain links TRBV11-2 with TRBJ1-2, with 9 positions matching TRBD1. The CDR3 loop spans 15 amino acids. The V gene end was trimmed by 1 base and the J gene end by 8 bases; junction bases not matched to a gene: 8. Germline lookup yields CDR1 SGHAT and CDR2 FQNNGV. The CDR3 reads CASSLGPGQGRGYTF. The CDR3 DNA reads as TGTGCCAGCAGCTTAGGCCCGGGACAGGGCCGCGGCTACACCTTC.

The rearrangement uses TRBV28 and TRBJ2-5, with 10 nucleotides matching TRBD2. CDR3 length: 14 residues. The germline V gene has CDR1 MDHEN and CDR2 SYDVKM. In nucleotides, the CDR3 is TGTGCTACATCAGCGGGGGGGAAGGTAGAGACCCAGTACTTC. This sequence encodes CATSAGGKVETQYF.

This clone was detected ten times or more. The chain has TRBV4-3 and TRBJ2-7, with 8 bases lining up with TRBD2. The CDR3 is 14 residues long. Per germline, CDR1 LGHNA and CDR2 YSLEER. V shed 0 bases, J shed 6 bases, and the junction held 4 bases outside the gene matches. CDR3 coding DNA: TGCGCCAGCAGCCAAGAGACTAGCGTAAGCGAGCAGTACTTC. Its protein product is CASSQETSVSEQYF.

The chain is built from TRBV9 and TRBJ1-1, with unresolved D. The CDR3 length is 12 residues. CDR1 is SGDLS, CDR2 YYNGEE, per germline. V was cut by 0 bases and J by 4 bases, with 4 bases left in between. The chain's CDR3 is CASSVDSTEAFF. In nucleotides, the CDR3 is TGTGCCAGCAGCGTAGATAGCACTGAAGCTTTCTTT.

Worth noting for this clone: The same CDR3 arises from other DNA sequences in this sample as well. The V gene is TRBV3-1 (or the pseudogene TRBV3-2), the J gene TRBJ2-1, with D perhaps matching TRBD2 (6 bases). Between the trimmed V and J ends, which lost 3 bases and 0 bases, there was a span of 9 bases. Germline V gene data show CDR1 as LGHDT and CDR2 as YNNKEL (reference sequence). This CDR3 has 15 amino acids. CDR3 loop: CASSHLASSYNEQFF. In nucleotides, the CDR3 is TGTGCCAGCAGCCACCTAGCGAGCTCCTACAATGAGCAGTTCTTC.

V and J are TRBV25-1 and TRBJ2-2; the match to TRBD2 covers 7 bases. With V trimmed by 6 bases and J by 4 bases, 5 bases remained unmatched. The CDR3 has 14 amino acids. Germline V gene data show CDR1 as MGHDK and CDR2 as SYGVNS. The CDR3 nucleotides read TGTGCCAGCAGGCGACCGGGGGGCACCGGGGAGCTGTTTTTT. Its translation is CASRRPGGTGELFF. The whole variable domain, filled in from reference TRBV25-1 and TRBJ2-2, reads EADIYQTPRYLVIGTGKKITLECSQTMGHDKMYWYQQDPGMELHLIHYSYGVNSTEKGDLSSESTVSRIRTEHFPLTLESARPSHTSQYLCASRRPGGTGELFFGEGSRLTVL.

The chain carries TRBV19 and TRBJ1-1; a weak D match, TRBD1 (5 bases). V was cut by 10 bases and J by 5 bases, with 11 bases left in between. The CDR3 is 11 residues long. Germline V gene sequence: CDR1 LNHDA, CDR2 SQIVND (reference sequence). The CDR3 loop is CATQGWTEAFF. As DNA, the CDR3 is TGTGCCACGCAGGGTTGGACTGAAGCTTTCTTT. Variable domain in full (rest from reference TRBV19 and TRBJ1-1): DGGITQSPKYLFRKEGQNVTLSCEQNLNHDAMYWYRQDPGQGLRLIYYSQIVNDFQKGDIAEGYSVSREKKESFPLTVTSAQKNPTAFYLCATQGWTEAFFGQGTRLTVV.

This chain connects TRBV30 to TRBJ2-2; perhaps TRBD2 as D (6 bases). This CDR3 spans 17 amino acids. The V gene lost 0 bases and the J gene lost 1 base, with 15 bases spanning the gap. Germline V gene data show CDR1 as GTSNPN and CDR2 as SVGIG (reference sequence). Here the CDR3 reads CAWSVRSRRGNTGELFF. The DNA for the CDR3 is TGTGCCTGGAGTGTAAGGAGCAGGAGGGGGAACACCGGGGAGCTGTTTTTT.

The V gene is TRBV7-8, the J gene TRBJ2-3, with D possibly TRBD2 on 5 matching bases. This CDR3 is built from 13 residues. V gave up 5 bases and J gave up 4 bases, with 10 bases separating them. The V gene's germline CDR1 is SGHVS and CDR2 FQNEAQ. CDR3 sequence: CASSPGLPDTQYF. The CDR3 nucleotides read TGTGCCAGCAGCCCCGGACTCCCAGATACGCAGTATTTT.

The rearrangement links TRBV20-1 to TRBJ2-7; 12 nucleotides line up with TRBD1. There are 13 residues in the CDR3. With V trimmed by 5 bases and J by 10 bases, 9 bases remained unmatched. The germline V gene has CDR1 DFQATT and CDR2 SNEGSKA (reference sequence). CDR3 nucleotide sequence: TGCAGTGCTGGTGAGGGACAGGGGGCTTTTCAGTACTTC. It is translated as CSAGEGQGAFQYF.